This entry concerns a single TCR beta chain. This clone was picked up a small number of times. Its antigen has not been determined. No base quality information exists; no much larger clone differs at one position. Each donor gave one peripheral blood draw, averaging approximately 120 mL, which was collected into heparinised tubes. Naive, central memory, regulatory and stem cell-like memory CD4+ T cells were sorted on a BD FACSAria II using a panel including CD45RO, CCR7, CD25, CD127, CD95 and CD27. Purity was above 98% for every sorted population. PBMCs were isolated immediately by Lymphoprep density gradient centrifugation and stained directly without culture. Samples were stained and sorted in pairs, with one healthy donor and one patient per experiment, so that batch effects were minimized. The entire isolated RNA was reverse transcribed using the High Capacity cDNA Reverse Transcription Kit, and thus expressed TCRB transcripts were sequenced. Deep immunoSEQ sequencing was performed on naive, central memory and regulatory T cell samples, with an average of roughly 3.3 million total reads per sample. After sorted cells were lysed in RLT buffer, RNA was extracted with DNase-treated RNeasy Micro or Mini kits, with the choice depending on cell number. Each cell subset was processed on its own to prevent cross-contamination, while patient and healthy donor samples were processed together. The immunoSEQ multiplex PCR was used to amplify TCRB sequences from cDNA, generating 87-bp fragments that spanned the CDR3 region. Sequencing of the amplicons was done on the Illumina HiSeq platform. The published analysis was carried out like this. Synthetic template baselines were used to correct PCR bias computationally, reads within Hamming distance 2 were collapsed, and singletons that could not be merged were discarded. By aligning reads against IMGT, V, D and J genes, CDR3 length, and insertions or deletions at six rearrangement sites were assigned. Clonotype counts were normalized to sorted cell number within each subset before computing true diversity and Gini coefficients with the tcR R package. The overlap coefficient, calculated on TCRB nucleotide sequences, was used to quantify repertoire sharing. TCRdb took over this immuneACCESS table, retaining in-frame rearrangements with V and J assigned. Such tables are incomplete; in checked studies, under half of the missing clones stem from an unresolved V gene, and the remainder is unexplained. That table furnishes V, J and clone size, whereas the DNA furnished D and trimming. Within this sample are fewer than 55,000 clones, with 42% of them counted one time only. Approximately 1.4% of the sample is taken by the ten largest.

This specimen belongs to a study of beta chain features in type 1 diabetes (dated by TCRdb to between 2017 and 2018). Some background on the complete study: No differences in mean age, gender distribution, total cell number or subset yield were found between patients and healthy donors. A total of around 110,000,000 sorted cells were examined across all samples, and RNA yield correlated strongly with the number of cells per subset. Naive and central memory subsets were obtained from all 30 or so donors, but regulatory and stem cell-like memory subsets were isolated from only 8 patients and roughly eight healthy donors. In the study, recently diagnosed type 1 diabetes patients and matched healthy donors were compared on the TCRB repertoires of their sorted circulating CD4+ T cell subsets.

Study-wide conclusions, independent of this receptor: A moderate but significant shortening of TCRB CDR3 length was observed in type 1 diabetes patients in all four CD4+ subsets. Because cDNA was sequenced instead of genomic DNA, activated cells with high expression could be over-represented, although the groups did not differ in activation or CD3 levels. Naive, central memory and regulatory TCRB repertoires appeared to be more alike among patients than among healthy donors. At VDJ recombination sites, patients with type 1 diabetes made fewer insertions and deleted more nucleotides, a pattern implying thymic rearrangement abnormalities. Because small numbers of individuals were included in the HLA sub-analyses, any influence of HLA type on TCRB rearrangement was left unresolved. PCR may preferentially amplify shorter templates, but because patient and control samples were amplified and corrected together, any resulting skew would affect both groups equally.

Sequencing was done on a sample of Tregs from blood. The cell subset or site label of this sample denotes: regulatory CD4+ T cells. This TCR was recovered from a man between 25 and 39 years old with type 1 diabetes.

The CDR3 in this case is CASSSRQNQPQHF. The nucleotide sequence reads as follows: TGTGCCAGCAGCTCCCGACAGAATCAGCCCCAGCATTTT. The V and J genes are TRBV7-2 and TRBJ1-5; perhaps TRBD1 is the D gene, with 5 bases matching. The V and J ends are trimmed by 4 bases and 4 bases, leaving 8 bases between them. Counted from cysteine to phenylalanine, this CDR3 has 13 amino acids. Only CDR3 DNA remains: 39 bases, in frame from the first base. Taken from the germline V gene, the CDR1 and CDR2 loops are SGHTA and FQGNSA.